This note documents a single T cell receptor beta chain sequence. The read halts 3 residues ahead of the CDR3 end, with the missing end drawn from the germline J gene. Produced via immunoSEQ multiplex PCR; TCRdb's table is partial and in-frame only. The specimen's table records around 20,000 clones. The CDR3 is made up of 13 amino acids. V gave up 6 bases and J gave up 0 bases, with 5 bases separating them. Germline assignment: CDR1 MNHEY and CDR2 SMNVEV (reference sequence). The data are from a study of T cells in women clearing cervical HPV infection. The specimen was blood buffy coat. The gene calls are TRBV27 and TRBJ1-4; D ambiguous. This clonotype was obtained from a woman between 18 and 69 years old with a cervical HPV16 infection that either progressed to CIN3+ or cleared (not recorded which). CDR3 DNA (partial): TGTGCCAGCAGCGTTGCAACTAATGAAAAA. Its protein is CASSVATNEK. The whole CDR3 region reads CASSVATNEKLFF.